The T cell receptor (beta chain) described here comes from a study of low-dose radiotherapy and immunotherapy resistance in tumors (dated by TCRdb to between 2021 and 2024). In the study overall: In Cohort 1, 0.5 Gy per fraction was delivered every 2 weeks, and a total PTV dose of 6.5 Gy was prescribed. Cyclophosphamide 200 mg/m2 was administered intravenously every two weeks, one day before each radiation and immunotherapy administration. Eight patients were included in the translational analysis, namely three from the first dose cohort plus the first five from the second dose cohort. In Cohort 2, 1 Gy per fraction was delivered every two weeks, for a total of 13 Gy over 26 weeks. Trial participants were not randomized into treatment groups. Patients took aspirin 300 mg orally once daily for four cycles, starting on cycle 1 day 1. Patients were given nivolumab as a 240 mg flat dose every two weeks and ipilimumab at 1 mg/kg every six weeks, with both drugs delivered intravenously.

This clonotype was observed at least ten times. Its cognate antigen has yet to be identified. Base qualities are not recorded, but no much larger clone differs from it by a single base. The sample's time point label, decoded: before trial treatment. Donors were enrolled in RACIN, a single-arm phase I dose-escalation trial in which nivolumab, ipilimumab, aspirin, low-dose cyclophosphamide and low-dose radiotherapy were combined. Patients with advanced, TIL-negative solid tumors were considered eligible. Unmatched junction bases come to 6, with V trimmed by 4 bases and J by 2 bases. The germline V gene yields SGHDT for CDR1 and YYEEEE for CDR2. The CDR3 goes from the cysteine to the phenylalanine over 14 residues. The retained sequence is limited to the CDR3, 42 bases, with the frame set at the first base. The sample was run on an Illumina HiSeq 2500. To make first-strand cDNA, Superscript III was used along with a set of TRAV- and TRBV-specific primers so that both the TCRalpha and TCRbeta chains were covered. TCRs were amplified for 20 PCR cycles with Phusion, using a constant-region primer paired with the adapter attached to the V primers. The MessageAmp II aRNA Amplification Kit was used to amplify the isolated mRNA, with in vitro transcription run for approximately 15 hours at 37 degrees C. The Dynabeads mRNA DIRECT Purification Kit was used to isolate the mRNA for TCR sequencing. Indexed Illumina adapters were added in a second Phusion PCR of roughly 25 cycles, after which AMPure XP beads were used to purify the products. The authors' pipeline ran thus. Custom Perl scripts were used to pool TCR sequences that encoded the same protein, to remove out-of-frame sequences, and to calculate the abundance of each clonotype. Any TCR sequence backed by just one read was left out of the analysis. Shannon entropy, Gini index, clonality, richness, and the frequency of TCRs shared between repertoires were included as repertoire metrics. Clones were called with MiXCR by TCRdb after fastp trimmed the public reads at Q25, and only in-frame beta chains were retained. CDR3 protein sequences are deduplicated, and each keeps its most common genes and DNA. The V and J calls and clone size are TCRdb's, not the authors'. This sample gives 70,000 to 95,000 distinct CDR3 sequences in total; roughly a sixth of them show up just once. The ten largest clonotypes hold 2.8% of the sample.

This clonotype originated in a male donor with prostate cancer. The sample consisted of PBMCs, taken before treatment. The sequence joins TRBV5-6 to TRBJ2-7; 7 bases in between match TRBD1. The nucleotide sequence is given as TGTGCCAGCAGCCCAACAACAGGGGCCTACGAGCAGTACTTC. Protein translation: CASSPTTGAYEQYF.